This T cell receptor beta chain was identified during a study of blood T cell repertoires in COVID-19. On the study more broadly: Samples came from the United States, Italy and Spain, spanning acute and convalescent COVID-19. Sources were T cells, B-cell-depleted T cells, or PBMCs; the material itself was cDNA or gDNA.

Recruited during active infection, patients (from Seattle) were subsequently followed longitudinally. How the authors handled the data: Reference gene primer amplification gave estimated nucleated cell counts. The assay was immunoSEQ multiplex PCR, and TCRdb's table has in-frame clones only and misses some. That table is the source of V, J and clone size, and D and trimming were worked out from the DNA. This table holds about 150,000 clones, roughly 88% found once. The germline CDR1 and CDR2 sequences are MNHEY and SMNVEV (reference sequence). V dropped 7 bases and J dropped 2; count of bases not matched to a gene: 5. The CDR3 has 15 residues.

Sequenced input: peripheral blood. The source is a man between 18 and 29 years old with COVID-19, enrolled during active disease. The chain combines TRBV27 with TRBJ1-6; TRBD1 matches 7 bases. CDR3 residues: CASKNRGPYNSPLHF. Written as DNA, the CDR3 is TGTGCCAGCAAAAACAGGGGTCCCTATAATTCACCCCTCCACTTT.